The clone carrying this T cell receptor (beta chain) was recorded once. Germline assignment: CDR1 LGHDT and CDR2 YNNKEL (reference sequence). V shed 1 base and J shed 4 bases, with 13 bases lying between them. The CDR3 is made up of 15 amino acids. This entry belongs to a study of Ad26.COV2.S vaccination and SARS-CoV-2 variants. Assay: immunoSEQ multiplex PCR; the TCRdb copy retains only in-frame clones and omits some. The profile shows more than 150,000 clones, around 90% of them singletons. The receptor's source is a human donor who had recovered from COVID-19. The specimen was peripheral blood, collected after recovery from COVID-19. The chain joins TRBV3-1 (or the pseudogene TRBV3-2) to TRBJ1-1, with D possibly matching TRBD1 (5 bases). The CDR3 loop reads CASSQALGVGTEAFF. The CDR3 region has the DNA TGTGCCAGCAGCCAAGCGCTGGGGGTGGGCACTGAAGCTTTCTTT.